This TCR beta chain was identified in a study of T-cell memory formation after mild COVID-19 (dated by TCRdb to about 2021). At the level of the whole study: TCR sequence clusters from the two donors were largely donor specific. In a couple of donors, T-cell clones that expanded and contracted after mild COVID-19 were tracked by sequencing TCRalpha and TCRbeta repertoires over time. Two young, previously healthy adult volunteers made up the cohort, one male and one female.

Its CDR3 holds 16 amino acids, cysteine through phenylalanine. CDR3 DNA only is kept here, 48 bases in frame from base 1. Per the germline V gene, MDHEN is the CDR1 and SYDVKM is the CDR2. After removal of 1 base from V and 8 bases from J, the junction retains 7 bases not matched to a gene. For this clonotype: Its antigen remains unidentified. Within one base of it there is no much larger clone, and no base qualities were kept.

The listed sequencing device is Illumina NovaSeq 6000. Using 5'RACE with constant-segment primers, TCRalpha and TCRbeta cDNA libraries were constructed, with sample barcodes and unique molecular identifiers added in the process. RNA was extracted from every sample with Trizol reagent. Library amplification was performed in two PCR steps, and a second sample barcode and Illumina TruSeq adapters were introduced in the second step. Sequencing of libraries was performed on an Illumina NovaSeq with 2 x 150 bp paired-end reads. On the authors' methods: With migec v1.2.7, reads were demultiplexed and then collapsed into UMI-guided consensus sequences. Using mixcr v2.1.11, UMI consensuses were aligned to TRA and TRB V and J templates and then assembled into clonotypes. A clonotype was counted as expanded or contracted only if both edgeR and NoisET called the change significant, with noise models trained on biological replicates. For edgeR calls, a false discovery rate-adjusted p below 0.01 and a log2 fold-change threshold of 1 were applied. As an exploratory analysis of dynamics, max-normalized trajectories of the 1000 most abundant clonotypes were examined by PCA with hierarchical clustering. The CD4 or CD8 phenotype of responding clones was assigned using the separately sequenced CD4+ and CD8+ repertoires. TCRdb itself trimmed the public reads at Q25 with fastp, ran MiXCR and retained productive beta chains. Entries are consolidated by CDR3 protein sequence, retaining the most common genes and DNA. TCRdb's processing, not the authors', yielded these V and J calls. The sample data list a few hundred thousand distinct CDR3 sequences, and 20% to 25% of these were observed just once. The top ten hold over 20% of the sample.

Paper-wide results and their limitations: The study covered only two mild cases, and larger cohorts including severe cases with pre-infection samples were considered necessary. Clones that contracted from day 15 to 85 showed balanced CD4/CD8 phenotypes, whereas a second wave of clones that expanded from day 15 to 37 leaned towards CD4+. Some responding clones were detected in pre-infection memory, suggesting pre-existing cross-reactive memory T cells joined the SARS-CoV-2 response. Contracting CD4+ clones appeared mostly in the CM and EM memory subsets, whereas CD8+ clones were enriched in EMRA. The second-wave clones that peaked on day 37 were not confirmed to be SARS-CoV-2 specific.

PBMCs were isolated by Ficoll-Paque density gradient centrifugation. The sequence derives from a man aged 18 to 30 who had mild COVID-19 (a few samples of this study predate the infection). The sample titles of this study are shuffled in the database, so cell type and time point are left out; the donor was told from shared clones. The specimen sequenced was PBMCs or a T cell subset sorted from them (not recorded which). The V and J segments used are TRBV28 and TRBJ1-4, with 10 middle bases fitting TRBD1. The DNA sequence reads TGTGCCAGCAGTTTATTATTAGGGACAGGGGTAGAAAAACTGTTTTTT. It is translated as CASSLLLGTGVEKLFF.